The T cell receptor beta chain described here comes from a study of identifying expanded T cells in peripheral blood. Profiled with immunoSEQ multiplex PCR; TCRdb holds only in-frame clones, not every one. The data contain about 100,000 clones, 88% of them singletons. CDR1 and CDR2 (germline): MDHEN, SYDVKM. V lost 4 bases to trimming and J lost 4 bases, with 19 bases between them. The CDR3 extends over 16 amino acids. Specimen: blood. The V call is TRBV28, the J call TRBJ1-2, with D maybe TRBD1 (6 bases). This sequence originates from a person between 18 and 75 years old in good health. CDR3 bases: TGTGCCAGCAGTTCCCCCCACCAGGGGCCTCCCTATGGCTACACCTTC. Encoded protein: CASSSPHQGPPYGYTF.